This is a list of T cell receptor beta chains from one sample in a study of cytomegalovirus exposure and HLA in healthy donors. Sequenced by immunoSEQ multiplex PCR; TCRdb stores in-frame clones only, minus some. The data contain around 280,000 clones, about 90% of them singletons. Sequencing was done on a sample of PBMCs. The receptor set was obtained from a woman aged 18-29 years in good health and CMV-seronegative. Each CDR3 is given with its conserved first and last residue. A D gene is named only where the DNA matches it firmly. Not all rows give a size; the values are once, few, many and, for expanded clones, a class.

DNA: TGTGCCAGCAGCAAAAGGGAGGGATCCGACAGCTCCGGTGCCTCTGGAAACACCATATATTTT
CDR3: CASSKREGSDSSGASGNTIYF
J: TRBJ1-3
V: TRBV21-1
size: -
D: -

DNA: TGTGCCACCAGCAGAGTGGGGCTTAGCAATCAGCCCCAGCATTTT
CDR3: CATSRVGLSNQPQHF
J: TRBJ1-5
V: TRBV15
size: -
D: -

DNA: TGCGCCAGCAGCTTGCGCGGGGGGGCGGTCAACACTGAAGCTTTCTTT
CDR3: CASSLRGGAVNTEAFF
J: TRBJ1-1
V: TRBV5-1
size: -
D: -

DNA: TGTGCCAGCACCATACCCACCTGGGGGGCTAGCGGGGGGGCAGAGACCCAGTACTTC
CDR3: CASTIPTWGASGGAETQYF
J: TRBJ2-5
V: TRBV27
size: -
D: TRBD2

DNA: TGTGCCAGCAGCGTATTCTCTAGCGGGGAAGATACGCAGTATTTT
CDR3: CASSVFSSGEDTQYF
J: TRBJ2-3
V: TRBV9
size: -
D: TRBD2

DNA: TGTGCCAGTAGTATCTCGGGAGCCACAGATACGCAGTATTTT
CDR3: CASSISGATDTQYF
J: TRBJ2-3
V: TRBV19
size: -
D: -

DNA: TGTGCCAGTAGTATAGGCCAGACAGGAGCTGGGGCCAACGTCCTGACTTTC
CDR3: CASSIGQTGAGANVLTF
J: TRBJ2-6
V: TRBV19
size: -
D: -

DNA: TGTGCCAGCAGCCAGGGACTAGTTGGAGAGACCCAGTACTTC
CDR3: CASSQGLVGETQYF
J: TRBJ2-5
V: TRBV4-2
size: -
D: TRBD2

DNA: TGTGCCAGCAGCTTACAGTTTTCGGAGACCCAGTACTTC
CDR3: CASSLQFSETQYF
J: TRBJ2-5
V: TRBV13
size: -
D: -

DNA: TGTGCCAGCAGTTACCTCGGGGATGAGCAGTTCTTC
CDR3: CASSYLGDEQFF
J: TRBJ2-1
V: TRBV6-6
size: -
D: -

DNA: TGTGCCAGCAGCCCTACTAGCGGATCCTACGAGCAGTACTTC
CDR3: CASSPTSGSYEQYF
J: TRBJ2-7
V: TRBV11-3
size: -
D: TRBD2

DNA: TGTTCCAGCAGCTTTTCTGACAGGGGTAACTATGGCTACACCTTC
CDR3: CSSSFSDRGNYGYTF
J: TRBJ1-2
V: TRBV7-9
size: -
D: TRBD1

DNA: TGTGCCAGCTCAATAACAGGGGAGAATCAGCCCCAGCATTTT
CDR3: CASSITGENQPQHF
J: TRBJ1-5
V: TRBV18
size: -
D: TRBD1

DNA: TGTGCCAGCAGCGGACTAGCGGGGGGCCCCACCGAGCAGTACTTC
CDR3: CASSGLAGGPTEQYF
J: TRBJ2-7
V: TRBV9
size: -
D: TRBD2

DNA: TGTGCCTCATCACAGGGGAAGGGCAATCAGCCCCAGCATTTT
CDR3: CASSQGKGNQPQHF
J: TRBJ1-5
V: TRBV15
size: -
D: TRBD1

DNA: TGTGCCAGCTCATCGCGGACAGGGGAGGTCACAGATACGCAGTATTTT
CDR3: CASSSRTGEVTDTQYF
J: TRBJ2-3
V: TRBV18
size: once
D: TRBD1

DNA: TGTGCCAGCACCTTAAGGGACAGAGAATTAGCCTACACCTTC
CDR3: CASTLRDRELAYTF
J: TRBJ1-2
V: TRBV5-6
size: -
D: TRBD1

DNA: TGTGCCAGCAGCTTATACGCGTCGTGGCCGCCTAGCGGGGGGGCCAGTGAGACCCAGTACTTC
CDR3: CASSLYASWPPSGGASETQYF
J: TRBJ2-5
V: TRBV7-3
size: once
D: TRBD2

DNA: TGTGCCAACGAGACTAGCGAGGGGCCCGGGGAGCTGTTTTTT
CDR3: CANETSEGPGELFF
J: TRBJ2-2
V: TRBV6-9
size: -
D: TRBD2

DNA: TGTGCCAGCAGTACTCGCCGGACAGATAACTACGAGCAGTACTTC
CDR3: CASSTRRTDNYEQYF
J: TRBJ2-7
V: TRBV27
size: -
D: -

DNA: TGTGCCAGCAGCGTAGGGGGACATCCCGAACTCGGGCAGTACTTC
CDR3: CASSVGGHPELGQYF
J: TRBJ2-7
V: TRBV9
size: -
D: -

DNA: TGTGCCATCAGCAGGGGGCTTGACTATGGCTACACCTTC
CDR3: CAISRGLDYGYTF
J: TRBJ1-2
V: TRBV10-3
size: -
D: TRBD1

DNA: TGTGCCAGCTCCCCGGGTGCGGGGTTCGGGAATGAGCAGTTCTTC
CDR3: CASSPGAGFGNEQFF
J: TRBJ2-1
V: TRBV7-3
size: -
D: -

DNA: TGTGCCAGTAGTAGCGACAGGGAAGATACGCAGTATTTT
CDR3: CASSSDREDTQYF
J: TRBJ2-3
V: TRBV19
size: -
D: TRBD1

DNA: TGTGCCAGCAGCTTGGGACTAGCAGCATCCACAGATACGCAGTATTTT
CDR3: CASSLGLAASTDTQYF
J: TRBJ2-3
V: TRBV7-9
size: -
D: TRBD2

DNA: TGCAGTGCTCTCTGGCACAATGAGCAGTTCTTC
CDR3: CSALWHNEQFF
J: TRBJ2-1
V: TRBV20-1
size: -
D: -

DNA: TGTGCCAGCAGCTTATGGGGGGACACTGAAGCTTTCTTT
CDR3: CASSLWGDTEAFF
J: TRBJ1-1
V: TRBV7-9
size: -
D: -

DNA: TGCGCCAGCAGCATACGACCGGGACTAGCGGGGGGGCCCTCGGTTGAGCAGTACTTC
CDR3: CASSIRPGLAGGPSVEQYF
J: TRBJ2-7
V: TRBV5-1
size: -
D: TRBD2

DNA: TGTGCCTGGAGTGTACTAAACGGAGGCTACACCTTC
CDR3: CAWSVLNGGYTF
J: TRBJ1-2
V: TRBV30
size: -
D: -

DNA: TGTGCCAGCAGCAAAGTCTTGGGGATTGGTGGGAGGACCTGCGAGCAGTACTTC
CDR3: CASSKVLGIGGRTCEQYF
J: TRBJ2-7
V: TRBV21-1
size: -
D: -

DNA: TGTGCCAGCAGTTCCCTCGGACAGGTTTACTACGAGCAGTACTTC
CDR3: CASSSLGQVYYEQYF
J: TRBJ2-7
V: TRBV6-5
size: -
D: TRBD1

DNA: TGTGCCAGCAGTTTATGGTTCGGGTGCGAGGAAGCTTTCTTT
CDR3: CASSLWFGCEEAFF
J: TRBJ1-1
V: TRBV27
size: -
D: -

DNA: TGTGCCAGCAGCATGCTAGCGGGGGGGCCTAAAACCGGGGAGCTGTTTTTT
CDR3: CASSMLAGGPKTGELFF
J: TRBJ2-2
V: TRBV5-4
size: -
D: TRBD2

DNA: TGCGCCAGCAGCGACCTGAGGACGGGGGGACAAGAGACCCAGTACTTC
CDR3: CASSDLRTGGQETQYF
J: TRBJ2-5
V: TRBV5-1
size: -
D: TRBD2

DNA: TGTGCCAGCAGTTCGACAGTGAACACTGAAGCTTTCTTT
CDR3: CASSSTVNTEAFF
J: TRBJ1-1
V: TRBV6-6
size: -
D: -

DNA: TGTGCCAGCAGCTTGGGCCGAGGGTCGCTGGGCACTGAAGCTTTCTTT
CDR3: CASSLGRGSLGTEAFF
J: TRBJ1-1
V: TRBV7-2
size: -
D: -

DNA: TGTGCCAGCAGCCAGCCGGGACTAGCAAGCAATGAGCAGTTCTTC
CDR3: CASSQPGLASNEQFF
J: TRBJ2-1
V: TRBV11-2
size: -
D: TRBD2

DNA: TGTGCCAGCAGCGTAGCAGTACAGGGGGCGCGAGGGGAGCAGTTCTTC
CDR3: CASSVAVQGARGEQFF
J: TRBJ2-1
V: TRBV9
size: -
D: TRBD1

DNA: TGTGCCAGCAGCACACGGACTGGTTCCACAGATACGCAGTATTTT
CDR3: CASSTRTGSTDTQYF
J: TRBJ2-3
V: TRBV9
size: -
D: -

DNA: TGTGCCAGTAGTATATGGGGGCCGGACGAGCAGTTCTTC
CDR3: CASSIWGPDEQFF
J: TRBJ2-1
V: TRBV19
size: -
D: -

DNA: TGTGCCAGCACCGCCCGAAGGACTAGTTGGGACAATGAGCAGTTCTTC
CDR3: CASTARRTSWDNEQFF
J: TRBJ2-1
V: TRBV7-9
size: -
D: TRBD2

DNA: TGCGCCAGCAGCACAGGCCCCTTGGTCTACGAGCAGTACTTC
CDR3: CASSTGPLVYEQYF
J: TRBJ2-7
V: TRBV5-1
size: -
D: -